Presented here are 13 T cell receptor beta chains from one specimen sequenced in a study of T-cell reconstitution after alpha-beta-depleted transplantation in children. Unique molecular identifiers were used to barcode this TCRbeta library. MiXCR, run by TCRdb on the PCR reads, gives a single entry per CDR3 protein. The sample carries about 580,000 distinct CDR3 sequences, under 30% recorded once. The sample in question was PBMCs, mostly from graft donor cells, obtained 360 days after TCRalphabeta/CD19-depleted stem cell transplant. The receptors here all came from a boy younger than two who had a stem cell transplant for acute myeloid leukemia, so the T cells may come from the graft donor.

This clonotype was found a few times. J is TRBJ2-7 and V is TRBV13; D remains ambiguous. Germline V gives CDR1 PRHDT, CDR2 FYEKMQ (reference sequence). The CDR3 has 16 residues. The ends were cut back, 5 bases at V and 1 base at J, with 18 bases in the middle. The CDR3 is CASSHLQGGVSYEQYF. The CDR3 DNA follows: TGTGCCAGCAGCCATCTCCAAGGCGGAGTTTCCTACGAGCAGTACTTC.

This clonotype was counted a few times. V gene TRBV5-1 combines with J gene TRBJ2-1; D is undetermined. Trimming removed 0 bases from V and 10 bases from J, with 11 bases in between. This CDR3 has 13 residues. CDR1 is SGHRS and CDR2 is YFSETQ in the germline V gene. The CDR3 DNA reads TGCGCCAGCAGCTTGGCCGAGTTGTCCGAGCAGTTCTTC. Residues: CASSLAELSEQFF.

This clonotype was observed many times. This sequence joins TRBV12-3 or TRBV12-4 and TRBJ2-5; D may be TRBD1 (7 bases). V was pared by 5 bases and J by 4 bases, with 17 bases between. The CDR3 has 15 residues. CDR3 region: CASSTSQGGRETQYF. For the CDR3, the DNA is TGTGCCAGCAGTACATCCCAGGGGGGCAGAGAGACCCAGTACTTC.

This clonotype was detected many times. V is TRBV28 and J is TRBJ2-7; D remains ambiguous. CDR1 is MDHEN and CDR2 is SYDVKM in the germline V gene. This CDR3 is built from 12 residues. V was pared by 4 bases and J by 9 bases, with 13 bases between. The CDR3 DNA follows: TGTGCCAGCAGTTCGGTGGGTTCCGGGCAGTACGTC. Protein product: CASSSVGSGQYV.

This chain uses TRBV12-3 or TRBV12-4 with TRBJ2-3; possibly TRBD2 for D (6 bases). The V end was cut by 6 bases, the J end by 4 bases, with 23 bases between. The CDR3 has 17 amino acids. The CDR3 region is CASSLLSGTPGADTQYF. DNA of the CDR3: TGTGCCAGCAGCCTTTTGTCCGGGACCCCGGGGGCAGATACGCAGTATTTT.

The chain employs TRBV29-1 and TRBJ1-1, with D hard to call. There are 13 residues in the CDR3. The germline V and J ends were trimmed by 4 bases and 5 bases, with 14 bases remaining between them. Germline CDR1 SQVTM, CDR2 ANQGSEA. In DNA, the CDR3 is TGCAGCGTTGCTGGACGGGCGTGGACTGAAGCTTTCTTT. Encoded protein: CSVAGRAWTEAFF.

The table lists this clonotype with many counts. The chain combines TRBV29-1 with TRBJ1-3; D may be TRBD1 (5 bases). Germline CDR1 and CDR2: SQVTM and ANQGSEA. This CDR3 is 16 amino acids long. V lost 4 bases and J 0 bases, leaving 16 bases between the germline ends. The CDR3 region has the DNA TGCAGCGTTGTAGGGCAGGGAGCCTTCTCTGGAAACACCATATATTTT. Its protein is CSVVGQGAFSGNTIYF.

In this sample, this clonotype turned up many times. CDR3 protein: CASSPPRRAGVGSEQFF. DNA for the CDR3: TGTGCCAGCAGCCCTCCCCGGCGGGCGGGGGTGGGGAGTGAGCAGTTCTTC. This chain uses TRBV7-2 with TRBJ2-1; 7 bases match TRBD2. Germline CDR1 is SGHTA and CDR2 is FQGNSA. J was trimmed by 9 bases and V by 5 bases; bases with no gene match: 19. The CDR3 covers 17 residues.

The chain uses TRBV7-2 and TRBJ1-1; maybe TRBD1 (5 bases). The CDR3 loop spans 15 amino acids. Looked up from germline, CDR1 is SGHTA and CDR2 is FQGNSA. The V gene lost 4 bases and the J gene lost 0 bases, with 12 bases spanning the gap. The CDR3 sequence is CASSSQGTMNTEAFF. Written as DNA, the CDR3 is TGTGCCAGCAGCTCCCAGGGTACGATGAACACTGAAGCTTTCTTT.

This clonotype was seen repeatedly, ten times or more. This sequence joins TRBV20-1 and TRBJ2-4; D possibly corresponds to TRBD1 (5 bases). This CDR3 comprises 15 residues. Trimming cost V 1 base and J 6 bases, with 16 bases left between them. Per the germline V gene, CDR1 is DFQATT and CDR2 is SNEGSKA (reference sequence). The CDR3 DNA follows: TGCAGTGCTAGAGTCGGACGGTCAAGGGGAAACATTCAGTACTTC. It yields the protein CSARVGRSRGNIQYF.

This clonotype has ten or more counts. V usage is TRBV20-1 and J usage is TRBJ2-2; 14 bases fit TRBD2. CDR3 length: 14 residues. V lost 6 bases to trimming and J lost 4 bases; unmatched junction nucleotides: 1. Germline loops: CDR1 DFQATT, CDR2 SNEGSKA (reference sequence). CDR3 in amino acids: CSAGTSGGTGELFF. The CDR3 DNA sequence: TGCAGTGCGGGGACTAGCGGGGGCACCGGGGAGCTGTTTTTT.

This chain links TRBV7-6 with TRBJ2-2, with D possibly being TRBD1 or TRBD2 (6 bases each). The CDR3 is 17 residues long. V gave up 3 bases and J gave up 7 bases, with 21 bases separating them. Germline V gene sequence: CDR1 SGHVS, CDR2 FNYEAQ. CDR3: CASSFSPGGGKGGELFF. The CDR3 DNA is TGTGCCAGCAGCTTCAGCCCTGGAGGGGGGAAAGGCGGGGAGCTGTTTTTT.

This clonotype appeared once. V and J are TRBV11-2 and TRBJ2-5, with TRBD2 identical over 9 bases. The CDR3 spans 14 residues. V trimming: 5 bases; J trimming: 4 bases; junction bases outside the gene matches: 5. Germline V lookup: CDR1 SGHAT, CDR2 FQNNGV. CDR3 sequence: CASSRGLATETQYF. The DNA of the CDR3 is TGTGCCAGCAGCCGCGGACTAGCGACAGAGACCCAGTACTTC.